This is a list of T cell receptor beta chains from one sample in a study of regulatory T cells in long-lasting Graves disease. TCRdb reprocessed the multiplex PCR reads with MiXCR, giving one entry per CDR3 protein. The profile shows 400,000 to 450,000 distinct CDR3 sequences, about 16% of them singletons. These data also featured in a second study, about T cells in Graves' hyperthyroidism and ophthalmopathy.

The source was peripheral blood mononuclear cells (PBMCs), collected at new diagnosis, from a patient treated with antithyroid drugs. The receptors originated from a woman aged 25 to 39 with Graves disease. CDR3s include the opening cysteine and the closing phenylalanine or tryptophan. The D gene is left open where the match is weak. Not every row has a clone size; where given, it reads once, few, many or a size class.

cdr3_nt | cdr3_aa | v_call | clone_size | d_call | j_call
TGCGCCAGCAGCTTGGGCGGACTAGCCTCCACAGATACGCAGTATTTT | CASSLGGLASTDTQYF | TRBV5-1 | few | TRBD2 | TRBJ2-3
TGTGCCAGCAGCTTTAGCGGGAGAGAGGCAGATACGCAGTATTTT | CASSFSGREADTQYF | TRBV11-2 | many | TRBD2 | TRBJ2-3
TGTGCCAGCAGCGTAGTGGCCCGAGCGGGAGGAGGAGATACGCAGTATTTT | CASSVVARAGGGDTQYF | TRBV11-3 | NA | TRBD2 | TRBJ2-3
TGTGCCAGCAGCTCCCGACGGAACACTGAAGCTTTCTTT | CASSSRRNTEAFF | TRBV11-2 | many | NA | TRBJ1-1
TGTGCCAGCAGCCATGATGATTGGCCCTACGAGCAGTACTTC | CASSHDDWPYEQYF | TRBV3-1 | NA | NA | TRBJ2-7
TGTGCCAGCACACTTGGACAGGGTGGAGGCTACACCTTC | CASTLGQGGGYTF | TRBV28 | NA | TRBD1 | TRBJ1-2
TGCGCCAGCAGCCGACAGGCTTTGGCTAATGAAAAACTGTTTTTT | CASSRQALANEKLFF | TRBV4-3 | few | NA | TRBJ1-4
TGCGCCAGCAGCTTGGCGTTGAGCGAGACCCAGTACTTC | CASSLALSETQYF | TRBV5-1 | many | NA | TRBJ2-5
TGTGCCAGTGATGGGGACAGGGAGGGGAGCACAGATACGCAGTATTTT | CASDGDREGSTDTQYF | TRBV19 | once | TRBD1 | TRBJ2-3
TGCGCCAGCAGCTTGGCCAAGCTTGAGCAGTTCTTC | CASSLAKLEQFF | TRBV5-1 | NA | NA | TRBJ2-1
TGTGCCAGCAGCCCTGGACTAGCGGGGACCGGGGAGCTGTTTTTT | CASSPGLAGTGELFF | TRBV18 | many | TRBD2 | TRBJ2-2
TGTGCCAGCAGTTTATGGGGACTAGCTGAGGCGAACGGGGAGCTGTTTTTT | CASSLWGLAEANGELFF | TRBV28 | many | TRBD2 | TRBJ2-2
TGTGCCAGTAATGGACTAGCGGAGCCTATAACGCAGTATTTT | CASNGLAEPITQYF | TRBV19 | NA | TRBD2 | TRBJ2-3
TGCAGTGCCGCCGACAGGTTAACTTCTATCGGGGCTTTCTTT | CSAADRLTSIGAFF | TRBV20-1 | many | NA | TRBJ1-1
TGCAGTGCTAGCAGTCTAGCCAAAAACATTCAGTACTTC | CSASSLAKNIQYF | TRBV20-1 | few | NA | TRBJ2-4